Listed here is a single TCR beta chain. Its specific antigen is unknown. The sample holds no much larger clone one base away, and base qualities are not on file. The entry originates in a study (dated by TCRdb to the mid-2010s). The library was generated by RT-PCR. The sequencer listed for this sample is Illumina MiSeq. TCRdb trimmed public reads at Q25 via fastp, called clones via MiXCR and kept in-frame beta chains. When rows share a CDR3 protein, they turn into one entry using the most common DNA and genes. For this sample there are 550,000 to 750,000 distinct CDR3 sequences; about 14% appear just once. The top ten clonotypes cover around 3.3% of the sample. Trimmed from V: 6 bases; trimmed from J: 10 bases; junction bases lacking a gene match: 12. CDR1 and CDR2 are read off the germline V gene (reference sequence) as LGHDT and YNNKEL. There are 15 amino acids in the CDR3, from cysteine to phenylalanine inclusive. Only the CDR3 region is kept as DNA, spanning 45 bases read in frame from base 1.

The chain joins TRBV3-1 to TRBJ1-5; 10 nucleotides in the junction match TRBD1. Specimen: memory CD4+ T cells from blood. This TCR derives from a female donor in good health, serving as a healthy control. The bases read TGTGCCAGCAGTCACGACCGGGACAGGGGAAATCCCCAGCATTTT. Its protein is CASSHDRDRGNPQHF.